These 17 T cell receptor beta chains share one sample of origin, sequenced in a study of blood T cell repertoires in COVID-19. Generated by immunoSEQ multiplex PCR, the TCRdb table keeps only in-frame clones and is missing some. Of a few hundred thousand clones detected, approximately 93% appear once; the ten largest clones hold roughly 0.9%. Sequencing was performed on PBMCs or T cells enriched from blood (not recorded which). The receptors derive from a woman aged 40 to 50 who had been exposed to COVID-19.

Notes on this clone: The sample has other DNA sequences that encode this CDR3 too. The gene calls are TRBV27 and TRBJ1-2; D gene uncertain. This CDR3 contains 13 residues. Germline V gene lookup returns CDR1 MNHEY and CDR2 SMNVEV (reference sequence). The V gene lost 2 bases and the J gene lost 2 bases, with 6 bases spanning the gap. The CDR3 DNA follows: TGTGCCAGCAGTTTACGGGAGAACTATGGCTACACCTTC. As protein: CASSLRENYGYTF.

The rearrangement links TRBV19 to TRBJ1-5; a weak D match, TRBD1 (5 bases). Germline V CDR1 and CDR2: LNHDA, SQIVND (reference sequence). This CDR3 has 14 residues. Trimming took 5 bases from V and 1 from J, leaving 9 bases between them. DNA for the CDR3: TGTGCCAGTAGTTCGACAGTAAGCAATCAGCCCCAGCATTTT. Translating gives CASSSTVSNQPQHF.

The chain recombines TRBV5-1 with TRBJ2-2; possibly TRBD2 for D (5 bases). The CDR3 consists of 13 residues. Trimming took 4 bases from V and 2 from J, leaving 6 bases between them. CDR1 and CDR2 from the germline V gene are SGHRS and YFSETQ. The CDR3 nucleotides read TGCGCCAGCAGCGGGAGAAACACCGGGGAGCTGTTTTTT. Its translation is CASSGRNTGELFF. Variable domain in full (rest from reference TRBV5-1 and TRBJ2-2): KAGVTQTPRYLIKTRGQQVTLSCSPISGHRSVSWYQQTPGQGLQFLFEYFSETQRNKGNFPGRFSGRQFSNSRSEMNVSTLELGDSALYLCASSGRNTGELFFGEGSRLTVL.

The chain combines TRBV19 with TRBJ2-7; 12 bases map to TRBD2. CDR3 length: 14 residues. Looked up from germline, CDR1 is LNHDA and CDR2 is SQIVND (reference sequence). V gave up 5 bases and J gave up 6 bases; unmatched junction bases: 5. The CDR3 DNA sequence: TGTGCCAGTAGTTCGACTAGCGGGGGCCTCGAGCAGTACTTC. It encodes CASSSTSGGLEQYF. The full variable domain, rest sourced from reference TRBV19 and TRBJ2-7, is DGGITQSPKYLFRKEGQNVTLSCEQNLNHDAMYWYRQDPGQGLRLIYYSQIVNDFQKGDIAEGYSVSREKKESFPLTVTSAQKNPTAFYLCASSSTSGGLEQYFGPGTRLTVT.

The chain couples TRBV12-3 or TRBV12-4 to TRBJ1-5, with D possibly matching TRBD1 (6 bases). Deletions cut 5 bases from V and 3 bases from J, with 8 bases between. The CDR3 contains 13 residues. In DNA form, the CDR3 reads TGTGCCAGCAGTACAGGGCTCAATCAGCCCCAGCATTTT. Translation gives CASSTGLNQPQHF.

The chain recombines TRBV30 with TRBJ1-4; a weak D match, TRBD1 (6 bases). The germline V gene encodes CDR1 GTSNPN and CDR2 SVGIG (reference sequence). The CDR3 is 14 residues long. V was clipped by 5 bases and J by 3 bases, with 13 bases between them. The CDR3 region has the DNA TGTGCCTGGGGAAACGACAGGTCTAATGAAAAACTGTTTTTT. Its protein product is CAWGNDRSNEKLFF.

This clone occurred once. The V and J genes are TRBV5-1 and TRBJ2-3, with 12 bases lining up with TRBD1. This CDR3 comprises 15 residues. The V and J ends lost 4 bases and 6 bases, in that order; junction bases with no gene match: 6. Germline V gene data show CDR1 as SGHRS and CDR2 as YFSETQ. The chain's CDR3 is CASSHPGQGADTQYF. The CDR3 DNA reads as TGCGCCAGCAGCCATCCGGGACAGGGGGCCGATACGCAGTATTTT.

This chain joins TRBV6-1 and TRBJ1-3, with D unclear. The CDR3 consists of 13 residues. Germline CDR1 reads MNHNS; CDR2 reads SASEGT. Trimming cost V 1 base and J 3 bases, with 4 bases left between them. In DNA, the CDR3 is TGTGCCAGCAGTGAAGACAGTGGAAACACCATATATTTT. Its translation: CASSEDSGNTIYF.

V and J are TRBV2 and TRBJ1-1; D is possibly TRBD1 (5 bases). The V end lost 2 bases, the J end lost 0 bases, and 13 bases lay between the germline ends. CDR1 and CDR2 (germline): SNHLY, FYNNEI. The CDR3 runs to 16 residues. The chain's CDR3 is CASSEQGILMNTEAFF. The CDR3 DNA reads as TGTGCCAGCAGTGAACAGGGAATCCTCATGAACACTGAAGCTTTCTTT.

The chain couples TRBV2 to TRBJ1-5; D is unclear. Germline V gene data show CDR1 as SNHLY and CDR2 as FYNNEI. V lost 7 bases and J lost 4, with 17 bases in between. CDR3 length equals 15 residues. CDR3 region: CASTRESVINQPQHF. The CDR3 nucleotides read TGTGCCAGCACCCGGGAGTCGGTAATAAATCAGCCCCAGCATTTT.

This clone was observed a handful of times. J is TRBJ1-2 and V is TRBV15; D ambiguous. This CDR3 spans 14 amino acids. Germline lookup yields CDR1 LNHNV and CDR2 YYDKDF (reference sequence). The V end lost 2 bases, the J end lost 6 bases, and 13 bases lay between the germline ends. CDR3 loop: CATSRIRRIDGYTF. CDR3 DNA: TGTGCCACCAGCAGAATTCGGCGGATTGATGGCTACACCTTC.

CDR3 in DNA: TGCGCCAGCAGCGCCGGGACAGTGACCTATGGCTACACCTTC. It is translated as CASSAGTVTYGYTF. The chain couples TRBV5-1 to TRBJ1-2; 7 bases line up with TRBD1. This CDR3 is 14 amino acids long. Germline-derived CDR1 and CDR2 are SGHRS and YFSETQ. With 4 bases clipped from V and 4 bases from J, the junction kept 7 bases outside the gene matches.

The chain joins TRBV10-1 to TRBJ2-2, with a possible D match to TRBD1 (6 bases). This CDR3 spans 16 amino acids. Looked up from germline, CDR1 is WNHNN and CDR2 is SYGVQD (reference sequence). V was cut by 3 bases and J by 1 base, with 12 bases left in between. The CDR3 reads CASSDPGTQNTGELFF. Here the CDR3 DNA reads TGCGCCAGCAGTGATCCCGGGACACAGAACACCGGGGAGCTGTTTTTT.

The CDR3 here is CASSNRASNTEAFF. The CDR3 DNA follows: TGTGCCAGCTCAAACAGGGCCTCCAACACTGAAGCTTTCTTT. The chain is built from TRBV27 and TRBJ1-1, with TRBD1 as a possible D gene (6 bases). Trimming removed 8 bases from V and 2 bases from J, with 15 bases in between. This CDR3 region has 14 residues. CDR1 and CDR2 from the germline V gene are MNHEY and SMNVEV (reference sequence).

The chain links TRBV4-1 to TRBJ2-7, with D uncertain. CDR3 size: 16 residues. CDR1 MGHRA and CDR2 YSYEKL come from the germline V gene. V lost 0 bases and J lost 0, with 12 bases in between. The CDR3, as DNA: TGCGCCAGCAGCCAAGAAAGCCAGTGGAGCTCCTACGAGCAGTACTTC. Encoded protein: CASSQESQWSSYEQYF.

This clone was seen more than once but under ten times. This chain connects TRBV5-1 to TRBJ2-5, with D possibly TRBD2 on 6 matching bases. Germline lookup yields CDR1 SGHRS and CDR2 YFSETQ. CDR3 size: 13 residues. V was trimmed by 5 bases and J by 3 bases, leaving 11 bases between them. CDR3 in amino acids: CASRELAKETQYF. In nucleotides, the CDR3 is TGCGCCAGCAGAGAACTAGCCAAAGAGACCCAGTACTTC.

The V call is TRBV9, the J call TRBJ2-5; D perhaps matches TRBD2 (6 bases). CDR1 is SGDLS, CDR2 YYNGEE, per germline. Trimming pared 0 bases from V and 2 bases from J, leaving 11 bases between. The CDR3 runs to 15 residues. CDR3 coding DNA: TGTGCCAGCAGCGTAGCGGGAGCTAGGCAAGAGACCCAGTACTTC. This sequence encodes CASSVAGARQETQYF. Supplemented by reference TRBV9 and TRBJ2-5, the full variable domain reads DSGVTQTPKHLITATGQRVTLRCSPRSGDLSVYWYQQSLDQGLQFLIQYYNGEERAKGNILERFSAQQFPDLHSELNLSSLELGDSALYFCASSVAGARQETQYFGPGTRLLVL.